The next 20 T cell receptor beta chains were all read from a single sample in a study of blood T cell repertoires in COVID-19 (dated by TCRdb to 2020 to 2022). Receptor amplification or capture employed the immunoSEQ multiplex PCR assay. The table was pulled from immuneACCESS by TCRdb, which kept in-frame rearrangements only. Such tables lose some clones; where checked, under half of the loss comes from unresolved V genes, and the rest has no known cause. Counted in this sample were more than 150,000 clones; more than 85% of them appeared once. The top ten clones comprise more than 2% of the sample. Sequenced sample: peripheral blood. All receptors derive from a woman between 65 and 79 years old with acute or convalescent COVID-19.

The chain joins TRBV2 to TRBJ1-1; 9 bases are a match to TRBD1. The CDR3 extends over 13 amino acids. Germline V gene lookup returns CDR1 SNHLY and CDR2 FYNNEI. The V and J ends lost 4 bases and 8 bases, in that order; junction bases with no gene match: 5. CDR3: CASSGDREKEAFF. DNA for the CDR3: TGTGCCAGCAGTGGGGACAGGGAGAAGGAAGCTTTCTTT.

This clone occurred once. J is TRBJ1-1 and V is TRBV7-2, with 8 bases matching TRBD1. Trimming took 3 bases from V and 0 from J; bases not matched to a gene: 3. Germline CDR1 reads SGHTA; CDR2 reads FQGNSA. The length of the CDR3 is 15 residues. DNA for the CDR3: TGTGCCAGCAGCTTCCGACAGGGGATGAACACTGAAGCTTTCTTT. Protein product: CASSFRQGMNTEAFF. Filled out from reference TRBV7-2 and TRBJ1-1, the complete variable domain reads GAGVSQSPSNKVTEKGKDVELRCDPISGHTALYWYRQSLGQGLEFLIYFQGNSAPDKSGLPSDRFSAERTGGSVSTLTIQRTQQEDSAVYLCASSFRQGMNTEAFFGQGTRLTVV.

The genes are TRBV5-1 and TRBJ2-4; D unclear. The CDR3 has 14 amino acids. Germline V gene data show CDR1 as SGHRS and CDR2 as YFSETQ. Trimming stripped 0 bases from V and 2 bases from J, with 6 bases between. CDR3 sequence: CASSLEEPKNIQYF. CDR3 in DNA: TGCGCCAGCAGCTTGGAGGAGCCCAAAAACATTCAGTACTTC.

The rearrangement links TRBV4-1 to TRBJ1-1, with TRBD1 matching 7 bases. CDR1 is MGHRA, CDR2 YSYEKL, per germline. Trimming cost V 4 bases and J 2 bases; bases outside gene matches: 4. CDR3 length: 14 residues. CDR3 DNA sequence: TGCGCCAGCAGCCGGGGACAGACCAACACTGAAGCTTTCTTT. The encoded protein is CASSRGQTNTEAFF.

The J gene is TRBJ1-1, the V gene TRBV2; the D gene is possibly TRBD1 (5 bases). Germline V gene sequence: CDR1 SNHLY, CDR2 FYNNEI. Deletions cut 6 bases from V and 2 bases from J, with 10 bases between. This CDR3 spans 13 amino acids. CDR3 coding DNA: TGTGCCAGCAGCCGCGACAGAAACACTGAAGCTTTCTTT. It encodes CASSRDRNTEAFF.

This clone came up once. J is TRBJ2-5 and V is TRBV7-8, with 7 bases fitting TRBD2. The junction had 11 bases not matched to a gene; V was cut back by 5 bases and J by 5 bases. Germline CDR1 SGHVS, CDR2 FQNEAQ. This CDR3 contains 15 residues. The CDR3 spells CASSPKRLGGETQYF. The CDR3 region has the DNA TGTGCCAGCAGCCCAAAGCGCCTGGGAGGGGAGACCCAGTACTTC.

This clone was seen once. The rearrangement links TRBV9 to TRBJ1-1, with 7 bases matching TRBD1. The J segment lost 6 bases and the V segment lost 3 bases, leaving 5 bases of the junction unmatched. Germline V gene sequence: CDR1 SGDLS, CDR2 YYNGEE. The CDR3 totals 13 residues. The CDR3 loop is CASSAHRGSEAFF. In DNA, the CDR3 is TGTGCCAGCAGCGCCCACAGGGGATCTGAAGCTTTCTTT.

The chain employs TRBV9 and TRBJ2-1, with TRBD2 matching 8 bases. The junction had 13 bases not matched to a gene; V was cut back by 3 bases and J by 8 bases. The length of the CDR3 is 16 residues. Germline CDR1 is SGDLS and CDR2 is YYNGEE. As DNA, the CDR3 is TGTGCCAGCAGCGCACCGCGGGGGGCGGTTTTGGATGAGCAGTTCTTC. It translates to CASSAPRGAVLDEQFF.

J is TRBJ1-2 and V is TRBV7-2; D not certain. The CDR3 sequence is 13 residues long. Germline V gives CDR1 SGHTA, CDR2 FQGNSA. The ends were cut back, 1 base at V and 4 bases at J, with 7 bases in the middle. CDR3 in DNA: TGTGCCAGCAGCTTAGAAGCAGGCTATGGCTACACCTTC. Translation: CASSLEAGYGYTF. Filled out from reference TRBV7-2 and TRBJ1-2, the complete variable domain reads GAGVSQSPSNKVTEKGKDVELRCDPISGHTALYWYRQSLGQGLEFLIYFQGNSAPDKSGLPSDRFSAERTGGSVSTLTIQRTQQEDSAVYLCASSLEAGYGYTFGSGTRLTVV.

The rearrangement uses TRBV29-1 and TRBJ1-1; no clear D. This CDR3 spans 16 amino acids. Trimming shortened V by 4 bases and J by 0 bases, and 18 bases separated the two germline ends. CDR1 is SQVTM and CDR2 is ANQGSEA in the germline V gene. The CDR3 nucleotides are TGCAGCGTTGTAATATCTATGCTGGTCATGAACACTGAAGCTTTCTTT. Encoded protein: CSVVISMLVMNTEAFF.

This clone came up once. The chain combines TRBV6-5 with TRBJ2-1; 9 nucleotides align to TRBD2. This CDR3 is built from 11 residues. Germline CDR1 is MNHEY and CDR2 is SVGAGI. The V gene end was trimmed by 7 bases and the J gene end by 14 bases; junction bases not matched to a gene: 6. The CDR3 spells CASTGRGGKFF. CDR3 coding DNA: TGTGCCAGCACGGGGCGGGGGGGCAAGTTCTTC.

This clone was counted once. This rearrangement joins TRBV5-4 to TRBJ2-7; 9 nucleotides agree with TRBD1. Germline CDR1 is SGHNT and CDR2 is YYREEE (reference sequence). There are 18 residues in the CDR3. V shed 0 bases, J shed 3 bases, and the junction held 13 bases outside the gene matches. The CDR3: CASSLAGAGTGPLYEQYF. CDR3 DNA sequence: TGTGCCAGCAGCTTGGCAGGCGCCGGGACAGGGCCTCTCTACGAGCAGTACTTC.

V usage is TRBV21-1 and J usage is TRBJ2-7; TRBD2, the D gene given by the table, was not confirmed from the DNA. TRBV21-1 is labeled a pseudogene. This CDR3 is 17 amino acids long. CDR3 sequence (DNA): TGTGCCAGCAGTCAGATTCCGGGACTAGCGGTCCCCTACGAGCAGTACGTC. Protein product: CASSQIPGLAVPYEQYV.

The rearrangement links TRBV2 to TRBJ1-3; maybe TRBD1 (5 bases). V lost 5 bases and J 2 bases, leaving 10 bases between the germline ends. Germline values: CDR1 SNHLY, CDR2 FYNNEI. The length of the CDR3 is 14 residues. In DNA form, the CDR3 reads TGTGCCAGCAGTAGGCAGGGAACTGGAAACACCATATATTTT. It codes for CASSRQGTGNTIYF.

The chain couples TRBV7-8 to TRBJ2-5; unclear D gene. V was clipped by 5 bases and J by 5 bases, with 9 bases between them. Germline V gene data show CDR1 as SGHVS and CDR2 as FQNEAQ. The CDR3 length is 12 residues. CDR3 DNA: TGTGCCAGCAGCCGAAGCGTGGAGACCCAGTACTTC. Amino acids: CASSRSVETQYF.

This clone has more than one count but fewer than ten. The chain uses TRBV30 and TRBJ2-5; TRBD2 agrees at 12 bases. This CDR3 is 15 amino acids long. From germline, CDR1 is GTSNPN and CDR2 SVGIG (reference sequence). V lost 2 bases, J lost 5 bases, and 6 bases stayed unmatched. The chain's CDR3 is CAWSRLAGGLETQYF. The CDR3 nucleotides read TGTGCCTGGAGTCGCCTAGCGGGGGGGCTTGAGACCCAGTACTTC. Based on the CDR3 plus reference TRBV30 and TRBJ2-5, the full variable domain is SQTIHQWPATLVQPVGSPLSLECTVEGTSNPNLYWYRQAAGRGLQLLFYSVGIGQISSEVPQNLSASRPQDRQFILSSKKLLLSDSGFYLCAWSRLAGGLETQYFGPGTRLLVL.

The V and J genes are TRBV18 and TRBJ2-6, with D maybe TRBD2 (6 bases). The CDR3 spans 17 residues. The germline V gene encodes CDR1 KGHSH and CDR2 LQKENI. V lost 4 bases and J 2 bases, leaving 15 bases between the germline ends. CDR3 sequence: CASSRSEWGAGANVLTF. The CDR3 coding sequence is TGTGCCAGCTCACGGTCCGAGTGGGGGGCTGGGGCCAACGTCCTGACTTTC.

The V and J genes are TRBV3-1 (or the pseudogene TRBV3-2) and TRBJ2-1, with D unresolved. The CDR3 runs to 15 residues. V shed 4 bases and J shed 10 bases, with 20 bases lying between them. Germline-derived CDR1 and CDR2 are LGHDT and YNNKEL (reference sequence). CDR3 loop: CASSPENRFFGEQFF. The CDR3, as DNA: TGTGCCAGCAGCCCGGAAAACCGATTCTTCGGGGAGCAGTTCTTC.

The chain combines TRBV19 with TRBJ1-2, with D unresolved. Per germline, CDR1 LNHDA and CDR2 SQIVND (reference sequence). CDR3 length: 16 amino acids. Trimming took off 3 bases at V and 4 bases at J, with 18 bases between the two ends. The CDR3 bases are TGTGCCAGTAGTATTGGGCTGAAAAGTGGTTTCTATGGCTACACCTTC. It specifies CASSIGLKSGFYGYTF. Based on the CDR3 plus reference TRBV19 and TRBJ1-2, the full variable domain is DGGITQSPKYLFRKEGQNVTLSCEQNLNHDAMYWYRQDPGQGLRLIYYSQIVNDFQKGDIAEGYSVSREKKESFPLTVTSAQKNPTAFYLCASSIGLKSGFYGYTFGSGTRLTVV.

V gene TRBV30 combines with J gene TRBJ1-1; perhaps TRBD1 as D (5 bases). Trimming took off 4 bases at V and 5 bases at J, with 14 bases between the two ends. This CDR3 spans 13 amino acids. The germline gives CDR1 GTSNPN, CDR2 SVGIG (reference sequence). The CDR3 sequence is CAWTRGGLTEAFF. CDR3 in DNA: TGTGCCTGGACCCGGGGGGGTTTGACTGAAGCTTTCTTT.